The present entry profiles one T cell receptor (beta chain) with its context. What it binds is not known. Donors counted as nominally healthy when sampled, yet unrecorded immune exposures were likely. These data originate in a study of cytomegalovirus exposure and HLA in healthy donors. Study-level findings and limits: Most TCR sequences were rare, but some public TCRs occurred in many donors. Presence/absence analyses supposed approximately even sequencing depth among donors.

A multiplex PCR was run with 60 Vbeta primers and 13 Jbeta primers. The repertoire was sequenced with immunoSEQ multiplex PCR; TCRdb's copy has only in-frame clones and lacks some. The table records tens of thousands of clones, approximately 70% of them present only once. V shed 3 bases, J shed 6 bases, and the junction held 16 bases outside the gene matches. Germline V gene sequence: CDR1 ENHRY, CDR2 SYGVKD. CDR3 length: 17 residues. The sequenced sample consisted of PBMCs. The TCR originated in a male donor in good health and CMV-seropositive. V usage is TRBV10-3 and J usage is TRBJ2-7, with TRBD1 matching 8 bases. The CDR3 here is CAISDTGVTGVDGEQYF. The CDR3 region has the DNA TGTGCCATCAGTGATACGGGGGTGACAGGGGTGGATGGCGAGCAGTACTTC.